The 12 T cell receptor beta chains reported below all come from one sample, sequenced in a study of T cell changes during pregnancy in multiple sclerosis. Generated by immunoSEQ multiplex PCR, the TCRdb table keeps only in-frame clones and is missing some. The sample has about 99,000 clones, approximately 90% seen once. Specimen: peripheral blood, collected after pregnancy. These receptors were collected from a female donor with multiple sclerosis, enrolled in a pregnancy study.

V usage is TRBV9 and J usage is TRBJ2-2; no definite D call. Trimming left V 0 bases short and J 6 bases short, with 9 bases between. CDR1 and CDR2 from the germline V gene are SGDLS and YYNGEE. The CDR3 spans 14 residues. DNA of the CDR3: TGTGCCAGCAGCGTAGGACTGCCGGCCGGGGAGCTGTTTTTT. It encodes CASSVGLPAGELFF.

The chain employs TRBV30 and TRBJ2-5; D is unresolved. Germline V gives CDR1 GTSNPN, CDR2 SVGIG (reference sequence). The CDR3 loop spans 10 amino acids. Between the trimmed V and J ends, which lost 1 base and 7 bases, there was a span of 4 bases. The CDR3 nucleotides are TGTGCCTGGAGTGGCGGGACCCAGTACTTC. Its translation is CAWSGGTQYF.

This chain connects TRBV7-3 to TRBJ1-1; D might be TRBD1 (6 bases). CDR3 length: 14 amino acids. The germline V gene has CDR1 SGHTA and CDR2 FQGTGA. V was shortened by 6 bases and J by 0 bases, with 11 bases between the two germline ends. The CDR3 DNA reads TGTGCCAGCAGTCGGGACACCTTGAACACTGAAGCTTTCTTT. It yields the protein CASSRDTLNTEAFF.

This chain links TRBV5-1 with TRBJ2-2, with 9 bases fitting TRBD2. V shed 4 bases and J 0 bases; nucleotides not matched to a gene: 4. This CDR3 comprises 16 residues. Germline CDR1 reads SGHRS; CDR2 reads YFSETQ. The CDR3 loop is CASSITSGSNTGELFF. DNA for the CDR3: TGCGCCAGCAGCATAACTAGCGGGTCGAACACCGGGGAGCTGTTTTTT.

This clone was recorded only once. This sequence joins TRBV14 and TRBJ2-3; TRBD2 agrees at 11 bases. Trimming cost V 3 bases and J 2 bases; bases outside gene matches: 4. Germline CDR1 SGHDN, CDR2 FVKESK. The CDR3 extends over 16 amino acids. The CDR3 region has the DNA TGTGCCAGCAGCCAGGGACTAGCGGCTAACACAGATACGCAGTATTTT. It translates to CASSQGLAANTDTQYF.

The rearrangement joins TRBV6-1 to TRBJ2-7; TRBD1 matches 11 bases. Losses at the gene ends were 4 bases for V and 4 bases for J; bases not matched to a gene: 3. Germline V gene sequence: CDR1 MNHNS, CDR2 SASEGT. The length of the CDR3 is 14 residues. This chain's CDR3 is CASSAGQGAYEQYF. For the CDR3, the DNA is TGTGCCAGCAGTGCCGGACAGGGGGCGTACGAGCAGTACTTC.

This clone has just a few counts. The rearrangement uses TRBV30 and TRBJ1-1; D remains ambiguous. The CDR3 is made up of 12 amino acids. V dropped 3 bases and J dropped 3 bases, with 8 bases sitting between them. Germline-derived CDR1 and CDR2 are GTSNPN and SVGIG (reference sequence). This chain's CDR3 is CAWREGHTEAFF. The CDR3 DNA is TGTGCCTGGAGAGAGGGCCACACTGAAGCTTTCTTT.

The chain combines TRBV7-8 with TRBJ2-7, with 9 bases identical to TRBD2. CDR3 length: 16 residues. Germline V gives CDR1 SGHVS, CDR2 FQNEAQ. Unmatched junction bases numbered 9, after V lost 1 base and J lost 5 bases. The CDR3 reads CASSLVRTSEANEQYF. DNA for the CDR3: TGTGCCAGCAGCTTAGTTCGGACTAGCGAGGCTAACGAGCAGTACTTC.

This clone was seen only once. The CDR3 sequence: CASSLTGNYGYTF. The CDR3 DNA sequence: TGTGCCAGCAGTTTAACAGGGAACTATGGCTACACCTTC. The chain joins TRBV27 to TRBJ1-2, with D possibly matching TRBD1 (6 bases). The CDR3 covers 13 residues. V was clipped by 2 bases and J by 2 bases, with 6 bases between them. The V gene's germline CDR1 is MNHEY and CDR2 SMNVEV (reference sequence).

The V gene is TRBV29-1, the J gene TRBJ2-7; D might be TRBD1 (7 bases). This CDR3 region has 12 residues. Germline-derived CDR1 and CDR2 are SQVTM and ANQGSEA. The germline V and J ends were trimmed by 7 bases and 4 bases, with 14 bases remaining between them. CDR3 sequence: CSAETGRYEQYF. The CDR3 DNA is TGCAGCGCGGAGACAGGGAGGTACGAGCAGTACTTC.

The rearrangement links TRBV5-4 to TRBJ2-7; D unclear. CDR3 size: 14 residues. Germline V gene sequence: CDR1 SGHNT, CDR2 YYREEE (reference sequence). V lost 0 bases, J lost 4 bases, and 11 bases lay in between. DNA for the CDR3: TGTGCCAGCAGCTTGGCCCAAGCAACGTACGAGCAGTACTTC. Its protein product is CASSLAQATYEQYF.

The chain links TRBV6-6 to TRBJ2-5; TRBD2 might be the D (6 bases). The length of the CDR3 is 13 residues. Trimming removed 6 bases from V and 1 base from J, with 9 bases in between. CDR1 and CDR2 from the germline V gene are MNHNY and SVGAGI (reference sequence). CDR3 loop: CASRAGSQETQYF. In DNA, the CDR3 is TGTGCCAGCAGGGCGGGGAGCCAAGAGACCCAGTACTTC.